The rows below give T cell receptor beta chains drawn from one sample of a study of regulatory T cells in long-lasting Graves disease. MiXCR, applied by TCRdb to the multiplex PCR reads, yields one record per CDR3 protein. The table shows about 360,000 distinct CDR3 sequences, with about a sixth occurring only once. The same sample was also studied in work on T cells in Graves' hyperthyroidism and ophthalmopathy.

The sequences come from peripheral blood mononuclear cells (PBMCs), collected at new diagnosis, from a patient treated with antithyroid drugs. These receptors all come from a young woman with Graves disease. CDR3s include the opening cysteine and the closing phenylalanine or tryptophan. The order of the fields is clone size, J gene, V gene, D gene, CDR3 DNA, CDR3 protein. D genes are given only for firm matches. Size is stated for part of the rows, as once, few or many counts, or as a class when the clone is expanded.

many	TRBJ2-7	TRBV6-2/TRBV6-3	-	TGTGCCAGCAGTTATATCACAGAAGCCTCCTACGAGCAGTACTTC	CASSYITEASYEQYF
few	TRBJ2-5	TRBV11-2	-	TGTGCCAGCAGCTTAGAACCGTCAAGGGTGGGCGGGACCCAGTACTTC	CASSLEPSRVGGTQYF
many	TRBJ2-5	TRBV11-2	-	TGTGCCAGCAGCTTAGGGTCAGGGGGAGGAGAGACCCAGTACTTC	CASSLGSGGGETQYF
many	TRBJ2-1	TRBV5-1	TRBD2	TGCGCCAGCAGCTATAGCGGGAAAGCCTACAATGAGCAGTTCTTC	CASSYSGKAYNEQFF
-	TRBJ1-2	TRBV7-9	TRBD1	TGTGCCAGCAGCTGGGGACAGGGGTCCGGCTACACCTTC	CASSWGQGSGYTF
many	TRBJ2-3	TRBV28	TRBD2	TGTGCCAGCAGTTCGACCGGGACTAGCGGCGATACGCAGTATTTT	CASSSTGTSGDTQYF
-	TRBJ2-2	TRBV20-1	-	TGCAGTGCTAGATCCGGGGACCCAACCGGGGAGCTGTTTTTT	CSARSGDPTGELFF
many	TRBJ1-5	TRBV6-1	-	TGTGCCAGCAGTGAAACGCTCAATCAGCCCCAGCATTTT	CASSETLNQPQHF
-	TRBJ2-5	TRBV10-3	-	TGTGCCACCAGTGAGTCGCCTGGGGAGATCCAGTACTTC	CATSESPGEIQYF
many	TRBJ2-7	TRBV5-1	-	TGCGCCAGCAGCTCTCCAAATACCGAGCAGTACTTC	CASSSPNTEQYF
-	TRBJ2-1	TRBV6-4	-	TGTGCCAGCAGTGAAAACGCAAACAATGAGCAGTTCTTC	CASSENANNEQFF
many	TRBJ1-1	TRBV29-1	-	TGCAGCGTTCTGGACACTTTGAACACTGAAGCTTTCTTT	CSVLDTLNTEAFF
few	TRBJ2-7	TRBV5-5	TRBD2	TGTGCCAGCAGCCAGAGACTAGCGGGAGAGGGGGAGCAGTACTTC	CASSQRLAGEGEQYF
-	TRBJ2-5	TRBV2	TRBD2	TGTGCCAGCAGCCCCGGGACTAGCCAAGAGACCCAGTACTTC	CASSPGTSQETQYF
-	TRBJ2-1	TRBV27	TRBD2	TGTGCCAGCAGTTTAATGATAACGGGACTAGCGAGATTCAATGAGCAGTTCTTC	CASSLMITGLARFNEQFF
few	TRBJ1-3	TRBV5-1	-	TGCGCCAGCAGCTTGGTCGGTACAGGGTTGGGGAACACCATATATTTT	CASSLVGTGLGNTIYF
-	TRBJ2-5	TRBV5-8	TRBD2	TGTGCCAGCAGCTTGCAAGGGACTAGCGGGGGACAAGAGACCCAGTACTTC	CASSLQGTSGGQETQYF
few	TRBJ2-1	TRBV20-1	-	TGCAGTGCCACGGCCGGAGCATTGTCCTACAATGAGCAGTTCTTC	CSATAGALSYNEQFF
many	TRBJ1-1	TRBV12-3/TRBV12-4	-	TGTGCCAGCAGCCCTGACAGAACTGAAGCTTTCTTT	CASSPDRTEAFF
many	TRBJ1-1	TRBV6-1	-	TGTGCCAGCAGTGAATTGGGCCTGGGGACTGAAGCTTTCTTT	CASSELGLGTEAFF
-	TRBJ1-1	TRBV19	-	TGTGCCAGTACCCAAGGCGTCCGGGGGGGTCGGGAAGCTTTCTTT	CASTQGVRGGREAFF
few	TRBJ2-3	TRBV5-6	-	TGTGCCAGCAGCTACCCCCGGTCTGATACGCAGTATTTT	CASSYPRSDTQYF
few	TRBJ2-6	TRBV6-1	TRBD1	TGTGCCAGCAGCGACAGGGGTGGATCGCCCGGGGCCAACGTCCTGACTTTC	CASSDRGGSPGANVLTF
many	TRBJ2-7	TRBV12-3/TRBV12-4	-	TGTGCCAGCAGTTTCTCCCCCGGACGATCTACGGGTGAGCAGTACTTC	CASSFSPGRSTGEQYF
many	TRBJ2-5	TRBV18	-	TGTGCCAGCTCACCGATGCAGTCCCAAGAGACCCAGTACTTC	CASSPMQSQETQYF
few	TRBJ1-2	TRBV20-1	-	TGCAGTGCTAGCCCGAGTGGGGGCCACACCTTC	CSASPSGGHTF
many	TRBJ2-2	TRBV20-1	TRBD2	TGCAGTGCCCTACTCACAGTAGCGGGAGGGAGGTCCGGGGAGCTGTTTTTT	CSALLTVAGGRSGELFF
many	TRBJ2-1	TRBV28	-	TGTGCCAGCGGACTACCGAAGCAGTTCTTC	CASGLPKQFF
many	TRBJ2-1	TRBV5-1	TRBD2	TGCGCCAGCAGCCCAGGACTAGCGGGGGGGAGGAGCTCCTACAATGAGCAGTTCTTC	CASSPGLAGGRSSYNEQFF
many	TRBJ2-1	TRBV6-1	-	TGTGCCAGCAGCTTAGCGGCTTCCTACAATGAGCAGTTCTTC	CASSLAASYNEQFF
many	TRBJ2-1	TRBV11-2	-	TGTGCCAGCAGCTACCCTATGGGGGGGCTATACAATGAGCAGTTCTTC	CASSYPMGGLYNEQFF